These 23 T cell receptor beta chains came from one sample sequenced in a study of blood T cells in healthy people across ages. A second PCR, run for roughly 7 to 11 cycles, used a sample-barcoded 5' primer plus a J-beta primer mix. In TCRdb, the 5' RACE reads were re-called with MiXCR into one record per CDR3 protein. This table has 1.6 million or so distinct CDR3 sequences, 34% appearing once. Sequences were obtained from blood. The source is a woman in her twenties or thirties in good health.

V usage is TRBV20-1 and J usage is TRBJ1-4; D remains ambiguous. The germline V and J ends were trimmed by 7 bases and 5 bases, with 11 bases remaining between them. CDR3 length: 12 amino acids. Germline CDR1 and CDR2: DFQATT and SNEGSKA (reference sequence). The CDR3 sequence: CSGPRTNEKLFF. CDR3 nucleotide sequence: TGCAGTGGGCCGCGGACGAATGAAAAACTGTTTTTT.

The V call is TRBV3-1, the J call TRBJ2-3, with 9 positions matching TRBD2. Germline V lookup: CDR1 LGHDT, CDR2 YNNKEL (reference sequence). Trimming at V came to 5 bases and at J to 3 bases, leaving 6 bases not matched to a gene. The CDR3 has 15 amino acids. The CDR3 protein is CASSSRGGVTDTQYF. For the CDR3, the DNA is TGTGCCAGCAGCTCGCGGGGGGGCGTAACAGATACGCAGTATTTT.

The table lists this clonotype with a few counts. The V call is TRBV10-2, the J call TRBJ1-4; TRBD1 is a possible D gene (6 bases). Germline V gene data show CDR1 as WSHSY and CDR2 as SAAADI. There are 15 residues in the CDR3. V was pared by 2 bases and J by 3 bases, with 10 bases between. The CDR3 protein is CASSEAGAANEKLFF. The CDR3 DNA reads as TGCGCCAGCAGTGAGGCAGGGGCGGCTAATGAAAAACTGTTTTTT.

CDR3 residues: CASSLGLAGGRLSDEQYF. The DNA for the CDR3 is TGTGCCAGCAGCTTGGGACTAGCGGGAGGCCGCCTATCGGACGAGCAGTACTTC. The chain couples TRBV7-9 to TRBJ2-7, with 15 bases fitting TRBD2. The CDR3 loop spans 18 amino acids. J gave up 5 bases and V 3 bases, and 11 bases lay outside the gene matches. Germline-derived CDR1 and CDR2 are SEHNR and FQNEAQ (reference sequence).

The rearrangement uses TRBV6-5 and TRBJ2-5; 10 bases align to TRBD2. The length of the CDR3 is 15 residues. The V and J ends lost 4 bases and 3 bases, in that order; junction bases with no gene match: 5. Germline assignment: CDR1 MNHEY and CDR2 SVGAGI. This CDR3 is CASSFFLAGEETQYF. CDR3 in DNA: TGTGCCAGCAGTTTTTTCCTAGCGGGGGAAGAGACCCAGTACTTC.

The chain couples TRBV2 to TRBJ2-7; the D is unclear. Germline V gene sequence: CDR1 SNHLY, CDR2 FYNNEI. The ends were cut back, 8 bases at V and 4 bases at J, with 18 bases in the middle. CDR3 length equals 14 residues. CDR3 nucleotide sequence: TGTGCCAGCTTATTCCTGGTCGGGTCTTACGAGCAGTACTTC. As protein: CASLFLVGSYEQYF.

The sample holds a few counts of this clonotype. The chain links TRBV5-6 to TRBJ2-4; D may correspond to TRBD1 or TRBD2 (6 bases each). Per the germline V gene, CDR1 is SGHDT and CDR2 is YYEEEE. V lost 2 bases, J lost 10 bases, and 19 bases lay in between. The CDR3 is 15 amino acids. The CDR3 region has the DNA TGTGCCAGCAGCTTTCAGGGACTGGGGACAAAGATTCAGTACTTC. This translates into CASSFQGLGTKIQYF. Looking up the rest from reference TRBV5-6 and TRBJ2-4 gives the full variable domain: DAGVTQSPTHLIKTRGQQVTLRCSPKSGHDTVSWYQQALGQGPQFIFQYYEEEERQRGNFPDRFSGHQFPNYSSELNVNALLLGDSALYLCASSFQGLGTKIQYFGAGTRLSVL.

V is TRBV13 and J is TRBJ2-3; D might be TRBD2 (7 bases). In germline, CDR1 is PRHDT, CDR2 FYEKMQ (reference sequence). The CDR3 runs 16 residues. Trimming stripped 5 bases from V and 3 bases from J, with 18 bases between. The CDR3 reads CASSLEGGYRTDTQYF. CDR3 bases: TGTGCCAGCAGCCTAGAGGGGGGGTACCGAACAGATACGCAGTATTTT.

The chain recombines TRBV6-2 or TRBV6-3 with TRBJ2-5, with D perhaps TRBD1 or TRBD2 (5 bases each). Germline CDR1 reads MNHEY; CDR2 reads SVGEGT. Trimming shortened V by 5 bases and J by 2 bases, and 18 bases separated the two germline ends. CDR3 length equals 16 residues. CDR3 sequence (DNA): TGTGCCAGCAGTCGGGCGCTGACGGGACGGCAAGAGACCCAGTACTTC. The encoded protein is CASSRALTGRQETQYF.

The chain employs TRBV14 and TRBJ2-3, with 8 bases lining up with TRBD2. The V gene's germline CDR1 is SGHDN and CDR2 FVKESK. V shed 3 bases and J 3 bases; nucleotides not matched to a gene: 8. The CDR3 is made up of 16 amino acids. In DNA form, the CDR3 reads TGTGCCAGCAGCCAGAATCCGGGACTAGATACAGATACGCAGTATTTT. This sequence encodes CASSQNPGLDTDTQYF.

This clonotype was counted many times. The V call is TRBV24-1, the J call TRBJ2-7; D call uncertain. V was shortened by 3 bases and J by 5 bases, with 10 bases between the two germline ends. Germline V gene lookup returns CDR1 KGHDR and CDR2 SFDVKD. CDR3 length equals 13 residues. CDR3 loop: CATSDPPWDEQYF. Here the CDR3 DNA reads TGTGCCACCAGTGATCCTCCTTGGGACGAGCAGTACTTC.

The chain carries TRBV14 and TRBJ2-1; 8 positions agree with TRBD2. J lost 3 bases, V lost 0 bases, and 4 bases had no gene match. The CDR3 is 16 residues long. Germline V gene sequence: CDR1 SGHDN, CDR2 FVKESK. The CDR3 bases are TGTGCCAGCAGCCAAGATCGCGGGGGGTTCTACAATGAGCAGTTCTTC. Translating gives CASSQDRGGFYNEQFF. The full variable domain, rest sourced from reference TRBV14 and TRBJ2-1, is EAGVTQFPSHSVIEKGQTVTLRCDPISGHDNLYWYRRVMGKEIKFLLHFVKESKQDESGMPNNRFLAERTGGTYSTLKVQPAELEDSGVYFCASSQDRGGFYNEQFFGPGTRLTVL.

CDR3 residues: CASSQVATGDEQFF. The CDR3 DNA reads as TGCGCCAGCAGCCAAGTGGCGACAGGGGATGAGCAGTTCTTC. The gene calls are TRBV4-1 and TRBJ2-1; 8 nucleotides agree with TRBD1. Unmatched junction bases numbered 4, after V lost 1 base and J lost 8 bases. The CDR3 has 14 amino acids. Germline CDR1 MGHRA, CDR2 YSYEKL.

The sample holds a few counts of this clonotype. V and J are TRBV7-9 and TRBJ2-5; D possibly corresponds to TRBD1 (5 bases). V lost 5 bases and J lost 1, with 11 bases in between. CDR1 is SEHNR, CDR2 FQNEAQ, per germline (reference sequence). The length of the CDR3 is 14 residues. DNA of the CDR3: TGTGCCAGCAGCACGAAGACAGTCCAAGAGACCCAGTACTTC. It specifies CASSTKTVQETQYF.

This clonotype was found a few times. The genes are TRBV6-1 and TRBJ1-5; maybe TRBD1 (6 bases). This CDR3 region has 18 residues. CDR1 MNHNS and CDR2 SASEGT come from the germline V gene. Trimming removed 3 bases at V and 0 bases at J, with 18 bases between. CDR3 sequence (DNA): TGTGCCAGCAGTGAGAGGGCAGGGGTACTGTATAGCAATCAGCCCCAGCATTTT. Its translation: CASSERAGVLYSNQPQHF.

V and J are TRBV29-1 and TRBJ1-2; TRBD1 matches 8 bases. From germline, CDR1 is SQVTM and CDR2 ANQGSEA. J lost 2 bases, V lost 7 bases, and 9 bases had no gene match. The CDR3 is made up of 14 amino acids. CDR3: CSGLDRGQNYGYTF. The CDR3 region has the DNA TGCAGCGGTCTCGACAGGGGACAAAACTATGGCTACACCTTC. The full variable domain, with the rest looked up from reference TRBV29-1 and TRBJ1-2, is SAVISQKPSRDICQRGTSLTIQCQVDSQVTMMFWYRQQPGQSLTLIATANQGSEATYESGFVIDKFPISRPNLTFSTLTVSNMSPEDSSIYLCSGLDRGQNYGYTFGSGTRLTVV.

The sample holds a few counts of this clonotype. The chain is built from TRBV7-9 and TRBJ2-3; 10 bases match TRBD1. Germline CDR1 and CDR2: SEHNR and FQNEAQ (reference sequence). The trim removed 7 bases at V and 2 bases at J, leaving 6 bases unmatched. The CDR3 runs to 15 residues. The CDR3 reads CASNPGQGYTDTQYF. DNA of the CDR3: TGTGCCAGCAATCCGGGACAGGGGTACACAGATACGCAGTATTTT.

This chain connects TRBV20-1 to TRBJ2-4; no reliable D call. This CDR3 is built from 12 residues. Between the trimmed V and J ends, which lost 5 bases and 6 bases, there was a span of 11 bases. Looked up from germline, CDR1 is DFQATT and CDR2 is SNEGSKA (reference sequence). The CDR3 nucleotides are TGCAGTGCTGGCGATAGGGCAAACATTCAGTACTTC. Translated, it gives CSAGDRANIQYF.

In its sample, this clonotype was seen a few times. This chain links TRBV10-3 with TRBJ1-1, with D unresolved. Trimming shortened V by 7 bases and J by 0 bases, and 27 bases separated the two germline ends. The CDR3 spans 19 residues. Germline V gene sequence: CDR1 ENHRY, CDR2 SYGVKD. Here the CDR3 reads CAITNRAPRRIGMNTEAFF. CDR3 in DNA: TGTGCCATCACCAACCGGGCCCCCCGGAGGATAGGCATGAACACTGAAGCTTTCTTT.

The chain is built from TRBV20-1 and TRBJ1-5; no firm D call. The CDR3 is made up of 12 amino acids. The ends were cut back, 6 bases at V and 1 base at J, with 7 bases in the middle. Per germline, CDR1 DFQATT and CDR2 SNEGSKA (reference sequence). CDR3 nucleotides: TGCAGTGCGAAAGACAGCAATCAGCCCCAGCATTTT. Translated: CSAKDSNQPQHF.

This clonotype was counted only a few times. The CDR3 here is CASSLPPFLTDTQYF. The CDR3 bases are TGTGCCAGCAGTTTGCCCCCATTTTTGACAGATACGCAGTATTTT. The chain has TRBV27 and TRBJ2-3; D gene uncertain. V shed 3 bases and J shed 3 bases, with 13 bases lying between them. The length of the CDR3 is 15 residues. Per germline, CDR1 MNHEY and CDR2 SMNVEV (reference sequence).

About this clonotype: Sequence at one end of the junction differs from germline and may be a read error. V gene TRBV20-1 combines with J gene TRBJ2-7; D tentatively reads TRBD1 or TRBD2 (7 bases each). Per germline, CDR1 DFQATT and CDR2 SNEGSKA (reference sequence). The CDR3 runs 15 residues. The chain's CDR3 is CSARGGDRLPYEQYF. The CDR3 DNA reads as TGCAGTGCGAGAGGGGGGGACAGATTACCCTACGAGCAGTACTTC.

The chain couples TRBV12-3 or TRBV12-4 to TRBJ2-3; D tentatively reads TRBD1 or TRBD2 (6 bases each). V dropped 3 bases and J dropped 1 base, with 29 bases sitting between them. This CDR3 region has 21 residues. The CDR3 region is CASSFFWGAVGPNLGTDTQYF. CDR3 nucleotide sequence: TGTGCCAGCAGTTTCTTCTGGGGGGCAGTGGGTCCTAACCTGGGCACAGATACGCAGTATTTT.